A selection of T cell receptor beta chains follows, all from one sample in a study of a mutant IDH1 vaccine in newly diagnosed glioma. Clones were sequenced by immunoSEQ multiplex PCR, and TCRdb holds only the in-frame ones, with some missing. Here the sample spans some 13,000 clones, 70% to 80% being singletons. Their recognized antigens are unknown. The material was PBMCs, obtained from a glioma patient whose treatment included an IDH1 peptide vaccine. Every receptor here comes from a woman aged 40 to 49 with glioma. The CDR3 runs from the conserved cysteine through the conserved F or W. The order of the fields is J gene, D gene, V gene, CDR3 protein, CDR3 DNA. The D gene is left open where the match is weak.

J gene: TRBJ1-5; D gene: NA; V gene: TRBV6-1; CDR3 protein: CANGGTGDITPQHF; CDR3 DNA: TGTGCCAATGGAGGGACCGGGGACATCACGCCCCAGCATTTT
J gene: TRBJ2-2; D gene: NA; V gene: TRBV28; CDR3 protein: CASSGGRSRWRLLFF; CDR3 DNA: TGTGCCAGCAGTGGAGGCAGGTCCCGCTGGAGGCTCCTGTTTTTT
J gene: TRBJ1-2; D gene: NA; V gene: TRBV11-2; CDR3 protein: CASSLLPSWEKIGYTF; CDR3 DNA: TGTGCCAGCAGCTTACTCCCCTCCTGGGAGAAGATTGGCTACACCTTC
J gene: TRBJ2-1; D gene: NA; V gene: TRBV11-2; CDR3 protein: CASSFLGSAFNEQFF; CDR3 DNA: TGTGCCAGCAGCTTCCTGGGGTCAGCCTTCAATGAGCAGTTCTTC
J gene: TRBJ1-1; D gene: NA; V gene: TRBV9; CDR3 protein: CASSVGISKGQLIEAFF; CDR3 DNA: TGTGCCAGCAGCGTAGGAATTTCGAAAGGACAGTTAATTGAAGCTTTCTTT
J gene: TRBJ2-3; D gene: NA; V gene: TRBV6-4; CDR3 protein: CASSDGEGGTDTQYF; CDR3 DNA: TGTGCCAGCAGTGACGGGGAAGGTGGCACAGATACGCAGTATTTT
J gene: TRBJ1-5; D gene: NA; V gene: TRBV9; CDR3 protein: CASSVEGSSNQPQHF; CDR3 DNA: TGTGCCAGCAGCGTAGAGGGGTCCAGCAATCAGCCCCAGCATTTT
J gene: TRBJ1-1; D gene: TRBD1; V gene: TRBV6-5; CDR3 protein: CASKTQGVPEAFF; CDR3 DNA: TGTGCCAGCAAAACTCAGGGGGTCCCTGAAGCTTTCTTT
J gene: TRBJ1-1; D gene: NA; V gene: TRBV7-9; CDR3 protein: CASSDREAGAFF; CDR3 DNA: TGTGCCAGCAGCGATAGAGAAGCCGGGGCTTTCTTT
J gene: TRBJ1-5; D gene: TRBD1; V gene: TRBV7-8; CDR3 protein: CASSLGTGDQPQHF; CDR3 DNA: TGTGCCAGCAGCTTAGGGACAGGGGATCAGCCCCAGCATTTT
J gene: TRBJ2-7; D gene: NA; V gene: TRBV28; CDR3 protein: CASRFGVRRASSYEQYF; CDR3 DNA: TGTGCCAGCAGGTTTGGCGTGAGACGGGCCAGCTCCTACGAGCAGTACTTC
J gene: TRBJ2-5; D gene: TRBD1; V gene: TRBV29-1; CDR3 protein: CSVWDSQETQYF; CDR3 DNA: TGCAGCGTTTGGGACAGCCAAGAGACCCAGTACTTC
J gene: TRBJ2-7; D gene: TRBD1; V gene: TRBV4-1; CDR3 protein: CASSQGDRGYEQYF; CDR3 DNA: TGCGCCAGCAGCCAAGGTGACAGGGGCTACGAGCAGTACTTC
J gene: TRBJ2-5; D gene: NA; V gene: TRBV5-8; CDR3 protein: CASKETQYF; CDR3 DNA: TGTGCCAGCAAGGAGACCCAGTACTTC
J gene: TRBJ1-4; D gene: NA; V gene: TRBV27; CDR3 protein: CASSLMRDSEKLFF; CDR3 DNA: TGTGCCAGCAGTTTAATGAGGGATTCAGAAAAACTGTTTTTT
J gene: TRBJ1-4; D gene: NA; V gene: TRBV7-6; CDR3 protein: CASSLAPTALNEKLFF; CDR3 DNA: TGTGCCAGCAGCTTAGCTCCGACAGCCCTTAATGAAAAACTGTTTTTT
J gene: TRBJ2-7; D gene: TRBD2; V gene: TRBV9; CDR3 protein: CASSEEDGTSGVDEQYF; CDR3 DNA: TGTGCCAGCAGCGAGGAGGATGGGACTAGCGGAGTGGACGAGCAGTACTTC
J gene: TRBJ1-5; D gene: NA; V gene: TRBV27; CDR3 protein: CASSYGSNQPQHF; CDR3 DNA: TGTGCCAGCAGTTATGGCTCTAATCAGCCCCAGCATTTT
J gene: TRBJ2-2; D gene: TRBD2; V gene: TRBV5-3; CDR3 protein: CARRLGLADISMVAGELFF; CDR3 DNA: TGTGCCAGAAGGCTCGGACTAGCGGACATATCGATGGTCGCCGGGGAGCTGTTTTTT
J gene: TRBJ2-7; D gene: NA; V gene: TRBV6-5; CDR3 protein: CASSYVTTDRLEQYF; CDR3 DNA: TGTGCCAGCAGTTACGTTACCACGGACAGACTCGAGCAGTACTTC
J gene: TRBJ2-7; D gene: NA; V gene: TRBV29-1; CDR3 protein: CSVGIRSYEQYF; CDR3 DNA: TGCAGCGTTGGTATCCGATCCTACGAGCAGTACTTC
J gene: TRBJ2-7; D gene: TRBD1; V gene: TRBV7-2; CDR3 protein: CASSLVFGTGREQYF; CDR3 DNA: TGTGCCAGCAGCTTAGTGTTTGGGACAGGGAGGGAGCAGTACTTC
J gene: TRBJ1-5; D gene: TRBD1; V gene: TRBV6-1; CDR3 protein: CASSEEAGTGGQPQHF; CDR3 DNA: TGTGCCAGCAGTGAAGAAGCCGGGACAGGGGGTCAGCCCCAGCATTTT
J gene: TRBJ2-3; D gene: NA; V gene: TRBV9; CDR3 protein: CASSGQADTQYF; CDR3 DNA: TGTGCCAGCAGCGGTCAAGCGGATACGCAGTATTTT
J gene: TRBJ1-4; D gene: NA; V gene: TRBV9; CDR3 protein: CASSLVATNEKLFF; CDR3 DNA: TGTGCCAGCAGCCTAGTTGCAACTAATGAAAAACTGTTTTTT
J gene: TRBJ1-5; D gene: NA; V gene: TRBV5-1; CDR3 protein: CASRGDGPQHF; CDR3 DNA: TGCGCCAGCAGGGGGGATGGGCCCCAGCATTTT